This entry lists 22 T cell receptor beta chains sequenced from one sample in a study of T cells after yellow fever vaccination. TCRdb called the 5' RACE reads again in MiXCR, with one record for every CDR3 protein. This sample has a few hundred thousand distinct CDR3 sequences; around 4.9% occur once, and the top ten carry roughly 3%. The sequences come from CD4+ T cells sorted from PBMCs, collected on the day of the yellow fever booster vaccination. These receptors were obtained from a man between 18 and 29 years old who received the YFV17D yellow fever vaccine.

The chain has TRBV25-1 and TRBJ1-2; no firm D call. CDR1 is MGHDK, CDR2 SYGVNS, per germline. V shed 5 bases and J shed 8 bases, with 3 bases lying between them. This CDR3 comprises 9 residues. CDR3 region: CASSLGYTF. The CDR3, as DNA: TGTGCCAGCAGTCTGGGCTACACCTTC.

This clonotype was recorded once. The CDR3 is CASSQDSHNEQFF. For the CDR3, the DNA is TGTGCCAGCAGCCAAGACAGCCACAATGAGCAGTTCTTC. The chain employs TRBV5-5 and TRBJ2-1; tentative D call: TRBD1 (5 bases). CDR1 SGHKS and CDR2 YYEKEE come from the germline V gene (reference sequence). The CDR3 has 13 residues. The V end lost 4 bases, the J end lost 5 bases, and 10 bases lay between the germline ends.

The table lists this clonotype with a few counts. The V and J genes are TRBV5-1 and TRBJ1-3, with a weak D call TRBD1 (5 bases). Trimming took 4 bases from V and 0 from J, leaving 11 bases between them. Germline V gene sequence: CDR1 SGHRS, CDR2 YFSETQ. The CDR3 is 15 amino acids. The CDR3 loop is CASSPQGHSGNTIYF. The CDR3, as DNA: TGCGCCAGCAGCCCTCAGGGTCACTCTGGAAACACCATATATTTT.

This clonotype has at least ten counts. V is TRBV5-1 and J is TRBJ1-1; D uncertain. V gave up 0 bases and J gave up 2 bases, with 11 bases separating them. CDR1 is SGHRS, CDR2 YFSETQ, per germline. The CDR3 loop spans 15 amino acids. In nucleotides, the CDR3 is TGCGCCAGCAGCTTGGGGGGTATACTCAACACTGAAGCTTTCTTT. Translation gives CASSLGGILNTEAFF.

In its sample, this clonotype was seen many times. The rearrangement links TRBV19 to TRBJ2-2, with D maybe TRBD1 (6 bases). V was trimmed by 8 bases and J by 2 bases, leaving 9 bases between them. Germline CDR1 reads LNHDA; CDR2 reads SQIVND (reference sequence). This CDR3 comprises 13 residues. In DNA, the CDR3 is TGTGCCAGTGCAGGGGCTAACACCGGGGAGCTGTTTTTT. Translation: CASAGANTGELFF.

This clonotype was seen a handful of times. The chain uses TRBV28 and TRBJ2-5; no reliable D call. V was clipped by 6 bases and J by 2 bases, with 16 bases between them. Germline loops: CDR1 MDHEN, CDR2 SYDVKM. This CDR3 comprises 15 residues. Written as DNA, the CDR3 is TGTGCCAGCAGCCCCACCCTTTACGGTCAAGAGACCCAGTACTTC. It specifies CASSPTLYGQETQYF.

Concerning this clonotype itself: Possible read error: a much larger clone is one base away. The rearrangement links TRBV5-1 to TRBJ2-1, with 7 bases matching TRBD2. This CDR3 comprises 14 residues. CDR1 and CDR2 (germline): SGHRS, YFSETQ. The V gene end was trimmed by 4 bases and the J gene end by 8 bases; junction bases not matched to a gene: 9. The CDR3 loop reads CASSEPSGGDEQFF. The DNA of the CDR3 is TGCGCCAGCAGCGAGCCTAGCGGCGGGGATGAGCAGTTCTTC.

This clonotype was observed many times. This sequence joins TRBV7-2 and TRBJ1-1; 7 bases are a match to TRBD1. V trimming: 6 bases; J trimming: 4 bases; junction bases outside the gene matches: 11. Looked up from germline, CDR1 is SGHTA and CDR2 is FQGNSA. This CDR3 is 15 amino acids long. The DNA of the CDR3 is TGTGCCAGCAGACTGCCAGACAGGGCGGGCACTGAAGCTTTCTTT. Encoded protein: CASRLPDRAGTEAFF.

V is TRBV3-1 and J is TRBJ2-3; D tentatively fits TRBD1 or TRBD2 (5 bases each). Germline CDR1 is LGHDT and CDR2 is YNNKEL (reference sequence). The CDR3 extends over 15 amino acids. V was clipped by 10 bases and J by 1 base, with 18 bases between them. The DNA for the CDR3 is TGTGCCACCCAGAAGGGACGATGGGGCACAGATACGCAGTATTTT. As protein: CATQKGRWGTDTQYF.

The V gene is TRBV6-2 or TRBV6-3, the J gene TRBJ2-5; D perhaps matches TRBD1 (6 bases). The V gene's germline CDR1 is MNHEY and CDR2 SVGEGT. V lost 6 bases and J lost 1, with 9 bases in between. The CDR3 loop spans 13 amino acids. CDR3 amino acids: CASRPGVQETQYF. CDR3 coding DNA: TGTGCCAGCAGGCCAGGGGTCCAAGAGACCCAGTACTTC.

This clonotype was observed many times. As DNA, the CDR3 is TGCGCCAGCAGCCAAGGTCTTGGGGTAGCGAACACCGGGGAGCTGTTTTTT. It is translated as CASSQGLGVANTGELFF. The rearrangement uses TRBV4-1 and TRBJ2-2; D not certain. CDR3 size: 17 residues. Germline assignment: CDR1 MGHRA and CDR2 YSYEKL. V was cut by 1 base and J by 0 bases, with 12 bases left in between.

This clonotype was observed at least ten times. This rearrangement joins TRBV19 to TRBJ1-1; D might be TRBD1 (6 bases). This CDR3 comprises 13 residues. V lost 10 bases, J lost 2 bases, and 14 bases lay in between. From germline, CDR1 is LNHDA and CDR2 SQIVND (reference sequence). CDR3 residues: CATRRTVNTEAFF. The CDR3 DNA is TGTGCCACCAGACGGACAGTAAACACTGAAGCTTTCTTT.

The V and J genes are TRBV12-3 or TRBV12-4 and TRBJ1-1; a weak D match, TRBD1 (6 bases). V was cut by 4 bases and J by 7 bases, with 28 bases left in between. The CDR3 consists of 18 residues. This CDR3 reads CASSSAAGGPISSREAFF. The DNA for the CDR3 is TGTGCCAGCAGTTCCGCCGCGGGGGGGCCAATCAGTAGCCGTGAAGCTTTCTTT.

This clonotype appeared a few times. CDR3 in DNA: TGTGCCAGCAGCCAACGGATGCCAGGGGGAGGCGAGACCCAGTACTTC. Its translation: CASSQRMPGGGETQYF. The chain uses TRBV3-1 and TRBJ2-5; possibly TRBD1 for D (7 bases). V lost 2 bases and J lost 5, with 18 bases in between. The length of the CDR3 is 16 residues. Germline CDR1 and CDR2: LGHDT and YNNKEL (reference sequence).

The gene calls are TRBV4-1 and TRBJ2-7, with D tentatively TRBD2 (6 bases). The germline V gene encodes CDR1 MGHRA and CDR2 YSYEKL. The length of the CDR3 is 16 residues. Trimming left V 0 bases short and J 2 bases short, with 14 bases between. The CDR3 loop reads CASSQEGGGSTYEQYV. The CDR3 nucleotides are TGCGCCAGCAGCCAAGAGGGTGGGGGGAGCACCTACGAGCAGTACGTC.

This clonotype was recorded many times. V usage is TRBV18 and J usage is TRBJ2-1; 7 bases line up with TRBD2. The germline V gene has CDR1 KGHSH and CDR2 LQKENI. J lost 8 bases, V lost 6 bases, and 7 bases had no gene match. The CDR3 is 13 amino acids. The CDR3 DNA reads TGTGCCAGCTCGCCCGGGACTAACGATGAGCAGTTCTTC. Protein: CASSPGTNDEQFF.

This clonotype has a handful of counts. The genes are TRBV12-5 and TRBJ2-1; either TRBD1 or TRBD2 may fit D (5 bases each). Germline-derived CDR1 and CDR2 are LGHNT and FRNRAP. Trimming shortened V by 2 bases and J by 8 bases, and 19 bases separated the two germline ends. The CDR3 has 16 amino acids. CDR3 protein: CASGLTPGPRWDEQFF. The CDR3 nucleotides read TGTGCTAGTGGTTTGACTCCGGGACCTCGGTGGGATGAGCAGTTCTTC.

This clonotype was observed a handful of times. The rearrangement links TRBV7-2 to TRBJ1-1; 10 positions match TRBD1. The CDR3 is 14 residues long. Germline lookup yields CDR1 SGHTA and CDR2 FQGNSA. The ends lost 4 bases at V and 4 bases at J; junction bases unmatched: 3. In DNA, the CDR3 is TGTGCCAGCAGCTACGACAGGGGGCCCACTGAAGCTTTCTTT. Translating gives CASSYDRGPTEAFF. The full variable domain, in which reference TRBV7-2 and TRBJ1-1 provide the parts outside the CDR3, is GAGVSQSPSNKVTEKGKDVELRCDPISGHTALYWYRQSLGQGLEFLIYFQGNSAPDKSGLPSDRFSAERTGGSVSTLTIQRTQQEDSAVYLCASSYDRGPTEAFFGQGTRLTVV.

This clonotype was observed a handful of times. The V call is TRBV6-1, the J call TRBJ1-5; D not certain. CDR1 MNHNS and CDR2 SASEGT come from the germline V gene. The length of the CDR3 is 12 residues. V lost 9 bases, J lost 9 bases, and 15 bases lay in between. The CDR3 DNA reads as TGTGCCAGTAAAAGGTCAGGCCGGCCCCAGCATTTT. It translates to CASKRSGRPQHF.

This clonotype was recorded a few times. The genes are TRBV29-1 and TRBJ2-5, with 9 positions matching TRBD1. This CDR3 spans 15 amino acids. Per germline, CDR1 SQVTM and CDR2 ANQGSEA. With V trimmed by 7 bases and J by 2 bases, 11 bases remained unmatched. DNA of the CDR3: TGCAGCGGAACCGGCGACAGGGGGTGGCAAGAGACCCAGTACTTC. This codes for CSGTGDRGWQETQYF.

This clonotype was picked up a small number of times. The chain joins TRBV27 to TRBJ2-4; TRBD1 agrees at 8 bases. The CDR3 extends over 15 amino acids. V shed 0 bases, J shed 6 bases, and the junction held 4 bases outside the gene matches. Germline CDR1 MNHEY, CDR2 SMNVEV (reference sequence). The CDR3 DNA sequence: TGTGCCAGCAGTTTATCTCGACAGGGGAGAAACATTCAGTACTTC. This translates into CASSLSRQGRNIQYF.

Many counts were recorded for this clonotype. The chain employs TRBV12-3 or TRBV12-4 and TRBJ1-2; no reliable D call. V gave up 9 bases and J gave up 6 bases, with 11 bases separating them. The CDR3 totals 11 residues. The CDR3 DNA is TGTGCCAGTAGCCTCGTCAATGGCTACACCTTC. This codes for CASSLVNGYTF.